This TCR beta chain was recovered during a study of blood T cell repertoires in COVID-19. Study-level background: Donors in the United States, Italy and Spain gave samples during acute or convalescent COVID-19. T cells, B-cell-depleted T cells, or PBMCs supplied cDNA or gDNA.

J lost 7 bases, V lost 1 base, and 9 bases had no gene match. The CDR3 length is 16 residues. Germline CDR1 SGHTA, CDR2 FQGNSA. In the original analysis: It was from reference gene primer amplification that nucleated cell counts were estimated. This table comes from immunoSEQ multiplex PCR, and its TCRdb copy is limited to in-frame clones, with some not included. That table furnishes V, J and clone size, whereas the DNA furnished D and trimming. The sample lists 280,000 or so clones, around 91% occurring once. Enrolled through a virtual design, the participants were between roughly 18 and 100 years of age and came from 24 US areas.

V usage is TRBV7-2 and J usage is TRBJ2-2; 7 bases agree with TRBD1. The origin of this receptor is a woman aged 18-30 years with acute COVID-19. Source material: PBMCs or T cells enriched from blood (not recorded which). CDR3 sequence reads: CASSLVVQGGGGELFF. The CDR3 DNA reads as TGTGCCAGCAGCTTAGTAGTTCAAGGGGGCGGCGGGGAGCTGTTTTTT. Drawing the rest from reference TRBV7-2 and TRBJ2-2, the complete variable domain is GAGVSQSPSNKVTEKGKDVELRCDPISGHTALYWYRQSLGQGLEFLIYFQGNSAPDKSGLPSDRFSAERTGGSVSTLTIQRTQQEDSAVYLCASSLVVQGGGGELFFGEGSRLTVL.